This T cell receptor beta chain was captured by sequencing in a study of blood T cell repertoires in COVID-19. Produced via immunoSEQ multiplex PCR; TCRdb's table is partial and in-frame only. The table lists roughly 85,000 clones, 86% of them singletons. The CDR3 has 15 amino acids. The V and J ends lost 4 bases and 5 bases, in that order; junction bases with no gene match: 5. Germline V gives CDR1 LGHNA, CDR2 YSLEER. The sequence derives from a man aged 45 to 65 with active or convalescent COVID-19. This chain connects TRBV4-3 to TRBJ2-5; 12 positions match TRBD2. The sequenced sample was peripheral blood. CDR3 nucleotides: TGCGCCAGCAGCCGAAGAACTAGCGGGGGGGAGACCCAGTACTTC. Translation: CASSRRTSGGETQYF.